The next 23 T cell receptor beta chains were all read from a single sample in a study of T-cell reconstitution after alpha-beta-depleted transplantation in children. Preparation of the TCRbeta library involved a method that used unique molecular identifiers. TCRdb processed the PCR reads anew with MiXCR; each CDR3 protein has one entry. Counted here are about 420,000 distinct CDR3 sequences, under 20% occurring once; the ten biggest clones make up around 30%. The sample consisted of PBMCs, mostly from graft donor cells, taken 360 days after TCRalphabeta/CD19-depleted stem cell transplant. These receptors came from a boy under two years old who had a stem cell transplant for Wiskott-Aldrich syndrome, so the T cells may come from the graft donor.

The table lists this clonotype with many counts. The chain links TRBV5-1 to TRBJ2-5; D might be TRBD1 (7 bases). CDR1 is SGHRS and CDR2 is YFSETQ in the germline V gene. This CDR3 region has 14 residues. V was shortened by 4 bases and J by 5 bases, with 15 bases between the two germline ends. The CDR3 sequence: CASSTSGGPETQYF. In DNA, the CDR3 is TGCGCCAGCAGCACCTCAGGGGGGCCGGAGACCCAGTACTTC.

The CDR3 loop is CASSPWDRESYGYTF. The CDR3 DNA reads TGTGCCAGCAGTCCCTGGGACAGGGAATCCTATGGCTACACCTTC. The V and J genes are TRBV28 and TRBJ1-2, with 9 bases that match TRBD1. This CDR3 spans 15 amino acids. The junction had 8 bases not matched to a gene; V was cut back by 5 bases and J by 4 bases. Germline assignment: CDR1 MDHEN and CDR2 SYDVKM.

J is TRBJ2-6 and V is TRBV10-3; D not certain. CDR1 and CDR2 from the germline V gene are ENHRY and SYGVKD. With 3 bases removed from V and 0 bases from J, the gap between germline ends came to 6 bases. The CDR3 contains 15 residues. CDR3 nucleotide sequence: TGTGCCATCAGTGACGGGTTCTCTGGGGCCAACGTCCTGACTTTC. It codes for CAISDGFSGANVLTF.

The chain joins TRBV29-1 to TRBJ2-7, with a tentative D call TRBD1 (6 bases). CDR3 length: 12 residues. Germline CDR1 SQVTM, CDR2 ANQGSEA. Trimming pared 6 bases from V and 0 bases from J, leaving 9 bases between. The CDR3 protein is CSVGTSSYEQYF. Written as DNA, the CDR3 is TGCAGCGTCGGGACATCCTCCTACGAGCAGTACTTC.

This clonotype has only a few counts. This chain connects TRBV7-9 to TRBJ2-5; maybe TRBD2 (6 bases). The length of the CDR3 is 17 residues. Trimming cost V 1 base and J 0 bases, with 15 bases left between them. In germline, CDR1 is SEHNR, CDR2 FQNEAQ (reference sequence). The CDR3 coding sequence is TGTGCCAGCAGCTTAGTACGGGGGAAAGGGTACCAAGAGACCCAGTACTTC. Translation gives CASSLVRGKGYQETQYF.

The rearrangement links TRBV3-1 to TRBJ2-7, with 10 nucleotides matching TRBD1. Germline values: CDR1 LGHDT, CDR2 YNNKEL (reference sequence). CDR3 size: 16 residues. The V segment lost 3 bases and the J segment 3 bases; nucleotides outside the gene matches: 8. The CDR3 nucleotides are TGTGCCAGCAGCCATTCACCGGGACAGGGGTTCTACGAGCAGTACTTC. It yields the protein CASSHSPGQGFYEQYF.

In this sample, this clonotype turned up many times. The chain links TRBV6-5 to TRBJ2-3, with D maybe TRBD1 (5 bases). Trimming left V 0 bases short and J 4 bases short, with 8 bases between. Germline CDR1 is MNHEY and CDR2 is SVGAGI. The CDR3 has 14 amino acids. The CDR3 DNA is TGTGCCAGCAGTTACTCGAAAGGGGCAGATACGCAGTATTTT. Translation gives CASSYSKGADTQYF.

The CDR3 bases are TGCAGCGTTGCGGGGTTAGTAACCACAGATACGCAGTATTTT. This codes for CSVAGLVTTDTQYF. V is TRBV29-1 and J is TRBJ2-3; possibly TRBD2 for D (5 bases). Looked up from germline, CDR1 is SQVTM and CDR2 is ANQGSEA. V lost 4 bases and J 2 bases, leaving 13 bases between the germline ends. This CDR3 contains 14 residues.

This clonotype was picked up a small number of times. The rearrangement uses TRBV3-1 and TRBJ2-7; no clear D gene. Per germline, CDR1 LGHDT and CDR2 YNNKEL (reference sequence). V was shortened by 4 bases and J by 6 bases, with 13 bases between the two germline ends. The CDR3 covers 13 residues. CDR3 coding DNA: TGTGCCAGCAGCCCACGTCTCCCCTCCGAGCAGTACTTC. It yields the protein CASSPRLPSEQYF.

The rearrangement uses TRBV4-2 and TRBJ2-2, with D perhaps TRBD2 (5 bases). Per the germline V gene, CDR1 is LGHNA and CDR2 is YNFKEQ. The CDR3 contains 16 residues. Trimming left V 6 bases short and J 0 bases short, with 14 bases between. The CDR3 coding sequence is TGTGCCAGCAGTCATGCCGGGAATCCGAACACCGGGGAGCTGTTTTTT. Amino acid sequence: CASSHAGNPNTGELFF.

The rearrangement links TRBV6-6 to TRBJ1-5, with a weak D call TRBD1 (6 bases). This CDR3 has 12 amino acids. Trimming cost V 7 bases and J 7 bases, with 11 bases left between them. Germline V gives CDR1 MNHNY, CDR2 SVGAGI (reference sequence). The CDR3 loop is CASKTGFQPQHF. CDR3 DNA sequence: TGTGCCAGCAAAACAGGGTTCCAGCCCCAGCATTTT.

The CDR3 DNA is TGTGCCAGCAGCTATTTGGAGGGGAACACCGGGGAGCTGTTTTTT. Translated, it gives CASSYLEGNTGELFF. V gene TRBV5-5 combines with J gene TRBJ2-2; D might be TRBD2 (6 bases). Trimming stripped 3 bases from V and 1 base from J, with 10 bases between. From germline, CDR1 is SGHKS and CDR2 YYEKEE (reference sequence). CDR3 length: 15 amino acids.

This clonotype was seen more than once but under ten times. The chain combines TRBV24-1 with TRBJ2-2; D may be TRBD1 (5 bases). Germline CDR1 and CDR2: KGHDR and SFDVKD. The V end lost 6 bases, the J end lost 2 bases, and 15 bases lay between the germline ends. The CDR3 has 16 amino acids. In nucleotides, the CDR3 is TGTGCCACCAGTCGCCCTGGGCAGGGAAACACCGGGGAGCTGTTTTTT. Translating gives CATSRPGQGNTGELFF.

This chain joins TRBV20-1 and TRBJ2-1, with a possible D match to TRBD2 (5 bases). The CDR3 contains 17 residues. Germline V gene sequence: CDR1 DFQATT, CDR2 SNEGSKA (reference sequence). Trimming took off 3 bases at V and 0 bases at J, with 18 bases between the two ends. The CDR3 nucleotides read TGCAGTGCTAGGGGTCGGGATGATTCCCTCTCCTACAATGAGCAGTTCTTC. This encodes CSARGRDDSLSYNEQFF.

This rearrangement joins TRBV14 to TRBJ2-1, with D hard to call. Germline assignment: CDR1 SGHDN and CDR2 FVKESK. Trimming took off 0 bases at V and 9 bases at J, with 12 bases between the two ends. CDR3 length: 14 amino acids. The CDR3 protein is CASSQDRSHGEQFF. Here the CDR3 DNA reads TGTGCCAGCAGCCAAGACCGGTCCCACGGTGAGCAGTTCTTC.

This clonotype has more than one count but fewer than ten. A much larger clone lies a single base off, so this may be a read error. The chain combines TRBV7-9 with TRBJ2-7; weak D call: TRBD2 (6 bases). CDR1 is SEHNR, CDR2 FQNEAQ, per germline (reference sequence). The CDR3 loop spans 11 amino acids. DNA for the CDR3: TGTGCCAGCAGGTTAGCGGACGAGCAGTACTTC. Amino acid sequence: CASRLADEQYF. Full variable domain (outside the CDR3, taken from reference TRBV7-9 and TRBJ2-7): DTGVSQNPRHKITKRGQNVTFRCDPISEHNRLYWYRQTLGQGPEFLTYFQNEAQLEKSRLLSDRFSAERPKGSFSTLEIQRTEQGDSAMYLCASRLADEQYFGPGTRLTVT.

The chain employs TRBV7-2 and TRBJ2-1; D not certain. V was trimmed by 5 bases and J by 0 bases, leaving 11 bases between them. The germline CDR1 and CDR2 sequences are SGHTA and FQGNSA. The CDR3 consists of 15 residues. As DNA, the CDR3 is TGTGCCAGCAGCCCGCACCAGAGCTCCTACAATGAGCAGTTCTTC. This sequence encodes CASSPHQSSYNEQFF.

This chain uses TRBV29-1 with TRBJ1-4; D is undetermined. Germline CDR1 and CDR2: SQVTM and ANQGSEA. Deletions cut 6 bases from V and 8 bases from J, with 22 bases between. This CDR3 comprises 15 residues. CDR3 sequence reads: CSVKGDDAPIEKLFF. The CDR3 coding sequence is TGCAGCGTAAAAGGCGACGATGCCCCCATCGAAAAACTGTTTTTT.

This clonotype was seen repeatedly, ten times or more. The chain is built from TRBV7-8 and TRBJ2-1; 13 bases align to TRBD2. Germline lookup yields CDR1 SGHVS and CDR2 FQNEAQ. The CDR3 covers 16 residues. Losses at the gene ends were 4 bases for V and 2 bases for J; bases not matched to a gene: 2. As DNA, the CDR3 is TGTGCCAGCAGCTCTGGGACTAGCGGGACCTACAATGAGCAGTTCTTC. This encodes CASSSGTSGTYNEQFF.

This clonotype has more than one count but fewer than ten. The chain joins TRBV6-1 to TRBJ1-3, with D possibly matching TRBD1 (6 bases). Germline-derived CDR1 and CDR2 are MNHNS and SASEGT. The CDR3 has 14 residues. V gave up 6 bases and J gave up 4 bases, with 13 bases separating them. This CDR3 reads CASRTGKGGNTIYF. The CDR3 bases are TGTGCCAGCAGAACAGGGAAAGGGGGAAACACCATATATTTT.

This clonotype was observed a few times. The rearrangement uses TRBV7-9 and TRBJ2-1, with 8 bases fitting TRBD1. The germline V gene has CDR1 SEHNR and CDR2 FQNEAQ (reference sequence). This CDR3 has 14 amino acids. Trimming removed 6 bases from V and 0 bases from J; junction bases left unmatched: 1. The CDR3 DNA reads as TGTGCCAGCAGGGACAGGGACTCCTACAATGAGCAGTTCTTC. Protein: CASRDRDSYNEQFF.

The V and J genes are TRBV5-6 and TRBJ2-3; D not certain. V shed 3 bases and J shed 0 bases, with 5 bases lying between them. The CDR3 is 13 residues long. Germline CDR1 is SGHDT and CDR2 is YYEEEE. DNA for the CDR3: TGTGCCAGCAGCTCACATAGCACAGATACGCAGTATTTT. This translates into CASSSHSTDTQYF.

This chain joins TRBV5-6 and TRBJ1-2, with D perhaps matching TRBD1 (5 bases). The CDR3 extends over 18 amino acids. Germline V gene lookup returns CDR1 SGHDT and CDR2 YYEEEE. With 0 bases removed from V and 6 bases from J, the gap between germline ends came to 24 bases. CDR3 nucleotide sequence: TGTGCCAGCAGCTTGGCCTCTGTCCCCTTAAGGGGAAGGGATGGCTACACCTTC. Protein: CASSLASVPLRGRDGYTF.